The following is a T cell receptor beta chain sequence with its context. From germline, CDR1 is SQVTM and CDR2 ANQGSEA. This CDR3 is built from 13 residues. V lost 7 bases to trimming and J lost 2 bases, with 13 bases between them. The libraries were made with immunoSEQ v3. Assay used: immunoSEQ multiplex PCR; TCRdb lists only in-frame clones, some missing. Seen here are some 57,000 clones, roughly 91% observed once, and the top ten hold 2.6%. These data belong to a study of TIL therapy for anti-PD-1-resistant metastatic lung cancer. In the study overall: Median patient age was 54, ranging about 38-75 years.

The time point was: pre-treatment sample, taken before nivolumab and TIL therapy. This receptor was identified in a person between 25 and 80 years old with non-small cell lung cancer. The sample consisted of blood, taken at baseline. The chain couples TRBV29-1 to TRBJ2-3, with D tentatively TRBD1 (6 bases). The CDR3 DNA is TGCAGCGCCGAGGACAGCCTCACAGATACGCAGTATTTT. This translates into CSAEDSLTDTQYF.